This TCR beta chain came from a study of CD8 T cells in ankylosing spondylitis. By its share, this clonotype is medium-sized. Its antigen remains unknown. The study, taken as a whole, reports: Clones that were linked to disease were CD8+ and were relatively rare in peripheral blood. Within ankylosing spondylitis blood, a TCR beta motif made up of roughly eight highly homologous variants appeared to be characteristic.

It was by quantitative 5'-RACE with molecular barcodes that TCR beta libraries were made. TCRdb ran MiXCR on the 5' RACE reads and lists one entry per CDR3 protein. The data hold 29,000 or so distinct CDR3 sequences, with nearly 5.5% observed a single time. The sequence derives from a female donor with ankylosing spondylitis or in good health (not recorded which). What was sequenced was blood, either unsorted or a sorted T cell fraction (not recorded which).

The CDR3 sequence: CASSAGTGNGEQFF. CDR3 DNA sequence: TGTGCCAGCAGCGCCGGGACAGGGAACGGGGAGCAGTTCTTC. This rearrangement joins TRBV9 to TRBJ2-1; 9 bases are a match to TRBD1. Germline assignment: CDR1 SGDLS and CDR2 YYNGEE. The CDR3 covers 14 residues. J was trimmed by 10 bases and V by 3 bases; bases with no gene match: 8.